This T cell receptor beta chain was observed in a study of CD8+ T cells in alopecia areata (dated by TCRdb to the late 2010s). For the study in its entirety: The treated patients took part in an open-label pilot trial in which moderate-to-severe alopecia areata was treated with oral tofacitinib at 5 to 10 mg twice daily. Patients stayed on tofacitinib for 6 to 18 months and then had 6 months of follow-up off drug so that delayed response and recurrence could be assessed. In treated patients, disease severity was measured using the SALT score, which gives the percentage of scalp surface area affected. The study used high-throughput TCRbeta sequencing to examine T cell clonal expansion in alopecia areata, in both the C3H/HeJ mouse model and human patients. On the human side, TCRbeta sequencing was run on scalp tissue and on sorted CD4+ and CD8+ peripheral blood T cells from healthy controls and from alopecia areata patients with either patchy or totalis/universalis disease. Patients on tofacitinib were biopsied at baseline and after 4 and 24 weeks of treatment, and several of the patients also had a later scalp biopsy. Clonality in the scalp was compared among normal scalp (n=4), patchy alopecia areata scalp (n=8), and alopecia totalis/universalis scalp (n=8). The RNA source kit depended on sample type: the PAXgene miRNA kit for fixed scalp, the miRNeasy kit for PBMCs, and the RNeasy kit for mouse skin. immunoSEQ multiplex PCR using 35 Vbeta forward primers and 13 Jbeta reverse primers was used to amplify TCRbeta CDR3 regions.

Receptor libraries were prepared by the immunoSEQ multiplex PCR assay. For TCR sequencing, RNA was extracted from every sample and reverse transcribed into cDNA to serve as template. First-strand cDNA was synthesized using SuperScript III with a 2:1 mix of oligo-dT and random hexamers. A synthetic immune receptor repertoire was used to gauge amplification bias, and whatever bias remained was removed computationally. As for how the authors treated the data: Raw reads were preprocessed to remove errors, and CDR3 was defined according to IMGT conventions as the region from the conserved cysteine to phenylalanine. Clonality was computed as 1 minus the Shannon entropy, with the entropy normalized by log2 of the number of productive unique TCRs. Whether scalp clones were CD4 or CD8 was inferred by matching scalp TCRbeta sequences against CD4 and CD8 repertoires sorted from blood. What TCRdb holds here is the immuneACCESS table cut down to in-frame rearrangements. Part of the clones is not present; checked against another copy, under half of the missing clones reflect an unresolved V gene, and the others are unexplained. V, J and clone size are those of that table, while D and trimming were read from the DNA. This sample has about 140,000 clones in its table, and about 85% of those were observed once. The ten most abundant clones make up 13% of the sample.

Trimming at the junction amounts to 5 bases on V and 4 bases on J, and the germline ends lie 7 bases apart. CDR3 length: 11 amino acids, cysteine to phenylalanine. Only CDR3 DNA is held: 33 bases, read in frame from base 1. CDR1 SGHRS and CDR2 YFSETQ are derived from the germline V gene. The paper's findings and limits, for the study overall: The treated cohort was small, with a single nonresponder, so links between baseline CD8+ expansion and response need larger studies. Shared TCR sequences between patients were less evident than in mice, which may be partly attributable to HLA diversity in the patient population. Unlike mouse skin, where gammadelta T cells dominate, normal human skin contains resident alphabeta T cells that get sequenced too, which complicates analysis of the scalp TCR repertoire. Higher clonality and more expanded CD8+ clones were observed in lesional scalp than in normal scalp, particularly in alopecia totalis/universalis, a finding suggestive of antigenic drive. Tofacitinib significantly decreased scalp clonality and the number of expanded CD8+ clones among the top 100 scalp clones. During tofacitinib treatment, many expanded lesional clones stuck around in both scalp and blood, and this persistence may partly explain why relapse happens after treatment is stopped.

This clone was found once. Its antigen is unknown. No much larger clone exists at a distance of one base, and base qualities are not known. The intended sense of this specimen's time point label: around 4 weeks on oral tofacitinib. The label giving this sample's treatment or condition can be read as: oral pan-JAK inhibitor, 5-10 mg twice daily. From alopecia areata patients, peripheral blood was collected along with lesional scalp punch biopsies. PBMCs were isolated by density centrifugation and stained for CD3, CD4 and CD8, and CD4+ and CD8+ T cells were sorted on a FACSAria. Sample: CD8+ T cells sorted from blood, taken at week 4, from a patient treated with tofacitinib. This clonotype was obtained from a human donor with alopecia areata. The chain was built from TRBV5-1 and TRBJ2-7; the D gene is perhaps TRBD2, from 6 matching bases. CDR3 protein: CASRGGYEQYF. The nucleotides are TGCGCCAGCAGAGGAGGGTACGAGCAGTACTTC.